Following are 18 T cell receptor beta chains from one sample sequenced in a study of T cells in Graves' hyperthyroidism and ophthalmopathy. What was amplified from RNA transcripts were TCR beta CDR3 regions. First-round RT-PCR with HTBI primers amplified the TCR CDR3 region. TCRdb analysed the multiplex PCR reads with MiXCR anew, one entry per CDR3 protein. The sample comprises about 700,000 distinct CDR3 sequences, 12% to 15% of which are singletons, and about a tenth rests with the top ten. Sequencing was performed on blood. The origin of the receptors is a woman between 18 and 30 years old with Graves' hyperthyroidism.

This clonotype occurred a few times. The chain couples TRBV7-9 to TRBJ1-1, with unresolved D. V was cut by 5 bases and J by 10 bases, with 17 bases left in between. Germline values: CDR1 SEHNR, CDR2 FQNEAQ (reference sequence). CDR3 size: 13 residues. The CDR3 DNA reads TGTGCCAGCAGCCTCCCCTTGGCGCTGGGAGCTTTCTTT. This gives the protein CASSLPLALGAFF. Supplemented by reference TRBV7-9 and TRBJ1-1, the full variable domain reads DTGVSQNPRHKITKRGQNVTFRCDPISEHNRLYWYRQTLGQGPEFLTYFQNEAQLEKSRLLSDRFSAERPKGSFSTLEIQRTEQGDSAMYLCASSLPLALGAFFGQGTRLTVV.

This clonotype was counted at least ten times. The gene calls are TRBV10-1 and TRBJ1-1; a weak D match, TRBD1 (6 bases). The CDR3 is made up of 15 amino acids. Per germline, CDR1 WNHNN and CDR2 SYGVQD (reference sequence). V was pared by 3 bases and J by 7 bases, with 18 bases between. The CDR3 coding sequence is TGCGCCAGCAGTGACGGAGGGGCAGGGGACGATGAAGCTTTCTTT. This codes for CASSDGGAGDDEAFF.

This clonotype has a count of ten or more. The chain has TRBV20-1 and TRBJ2-3, with D possibly matching TRBD1 (5 bases). The CDR3 covers 15 residues. V was pared by 6 bases and J by 0 bases, with 16 bases between. The germline CDR1 and CDR2 sequences are DFQATT and SNEGSKA (reference sequence). CDR3 region: CSALKGLGSTDTQYF. The CDR3 coding sequence is TGCAGTGCCCTTAAGGGGCTAGGGAGCACAGATACGCAGTATTTT.

The sample holds many counts of this clonotype. The V and J genes are TRBV2 and TRBJ2-3; 7 bases map to TRBD1. V dropped 5 bases and J dropped 6; count of bases not matched to a gene: 8. The CDR3 runs to 14 residues. Per germline, CDR1 SNHLY and CDR2 FYNNEI. In DNA form, the CDR3 reads TGTGCCAGCAGTTCGACAGGGCGGAGCGATACGCAGTATTTT. Translating it yields CASSSTGRSDTQYF.

This clonotype has a count of ten or more. The rearrangement links TRBV11-2 to TRBJ2-3; D unclear. Per germline, CDR1 SGHAT and CDR2 FQNNGV. The CDR3 contains 14 residues. The V end lost 5 bases, the J end lost 2 bases, and 11 bases lay between the germline ends. CDR3 protein: CASSPEGYTDTQYF. The CDR3 coding sequence is TGTGCCAGCAGCCCCGAAGGGTACACAGATACGCAGTATTTT.

This clonotype occurred a few times. The gene calls are TRBV3-1 and TRBJ2-7; 7 nucleotides agree with TRBD2. V gave up 5 bases and J gave up 0 bases; unmatched junction bases: 10. The V gene's germline CDR1 is LGHDT and CDR2 YNNKEL (reference sequence). CDR3 length equals 16 residues. The CDR3 DNA reads TGTGCCAGCAGCAAAACCCCGGGGGGAAGCTCCTACGAGCAGTACTTC. This gives the protein CASSKTPGGSSYEQYF.

There are many counts of this clonotype. The CDR3: CAWSRTVANTEAFF. The CDR3 nucleotides read TGTGCCTGGAGTCGGACAGTTGCGAACACTGAAGCTTTCTTT. The chain joins TRBV30 to TRBJ1-1; the D gene is possibly TRBD1 (6 bases). This CDR3 is 14 amino acids long. The V end was cut by 2 bases, the J end by 1 base, with 11 bases between. From germline, CDR1 is GTSNPN and CDR2 SVGIG (reference sequence).

This clonotype has a count of ten or more. V usage is TRBV3-1 and J usage is TRBJ2-5; TRBD2 matches 13 bases. This CDR3 is built from 19 residues. V lost 4 bases, J lost 4 bases, and 15 bases stayed unmatched. CDR1 and CDR2 (germline): LGHDT, YNNKEL (reference sequence). The CDR3 sequence: CASSPWTSGRVWPAETQYF. The CDR3 DNA reads TGTGCCAGCAGCCCGTGGACTAGCGGGAGAGTTTGGCCAGCAGAGACCCAGTACTTC.

This clonotype was seen at least ten times. The chain couples TRBV30 to TRBJ2-3, with D hard to call. The CDR3 covers 13 residues. CDR1 is GTSNPN, CDR2 SVGIG, per germline (reference sequence). The V gene lost 6 bases and the J gene lost 3 bases, with 13 bases spanning the gap. The CDR3 sequence: CACGWFRTDTQYF. The DNA of the CDR3 is TGTGCCTGTGGGTGGTTCCGGACAGATACGCAGTATTTT.

At least ten counts were recorded for this clonotype. The V and J genes are TRBV12-3 or TRBV12-4 and TRBJ2-1, with 9 bases matching TRBD2. The length of the CDR3 is 17 residues. V dropped 6 bases and J dropped 1; count of bases not matched to a gene: 10. CDR3 bases: TGTGCCAGCAGAACGACGAGAAGCGGGAGGTCCTACAATGAGCAGTTCTTC. Amino acids: CASRTTRSGRSYNEQFF.

In its sample, this clonotype was seen many times. The V call is TRBV30, the J call TRBJ1-2; D is unclear. Germline loops: CDR1 GTSNPN, CDR2 SVGIG (reference sequence). The V end was cut by 2 bases, the J end by 4 bases, with 11 bases between. The CDR3 is made up of 13 amino acids. In DNA, the CDR3 is TGTGCCTGGAGTCGGACGGGGATCTATGGCTACACCTTC. Its protein product is CAWSRTGIYGYTF. Drawing the rest from reference TRBV30 and TRBJ1-2, the complete variable domain is SQTIHQWPATLVQPVGSPLSLECTVEGTSNPNLYWYRQAAGRGLQLLFYSVGIGQISSEVPQNLSASRPQDRQFILSSKKLLLSDSGFYLCAWSRTGIYGYTFGSGTRLTVV.

The chain links TRBV27 to TRBJ2-2; D is uncertain. Trimming left V 7 bases short and J 1 base short, with 10 bases between. CDR3 length equals 14 residues. Germline V gene lookup returns CDR1 MNHEY and CDR2 SMNVEV (reference sequence). CDR3 in amino acids: CASNSAKNTGELFF. The CDR3 DNA reads as TGTGCCAGCAACTCAGCCAAGAACACCGGGGAGCTGTTTTTT.

The sample holds many counts of this clonotype. V usage is TRBV10-3 and J usage is TRBJ1-2, with TRBD1 as a possible D gene (5 bases). V was pared by 2 bases and J by 2 bases, with 6 bases between. The CDR3 runs 13 residues. Germline V gene sequence: CDR1 ENHRY, CDR2 SYGVKD. CDR3 nucleotide sequence: TGTGCCATCAGTGAGGACAGCAACTATGGCTACACCTTC. Amino acids: CAISEDSNYGYTF.

This clonotype has a count of ten or more. The V gene is TRBV7-2, the J gene TRBJ2-1; weak D call: TRBD2 (6 bases). CDR3 length: 15 amino acids. CDR1 and CDR2 (germline): SGHTA, FQGNSA. V lost 1 base and J lost 2, with 9 bases in between. The CDR3 loop is CASSLGGTAYNEQFF. In DNA form, the CDR3 reads TGTGCCAGCAGCTTAGGAGGGACTGCCTACAATGAGCAGTTCTTC.

This chain joins TRBV5-1 and TRBJ2-2, with 8 bases identical to TRBD1. J was trimmed by 1 base and V by 3 bases; bases with no gene match: 2. CDR3 length: 15 amino acids. The germline V gene has CDR1 SGHRS and CDR2 YFSETQ. The CDR3 bases are TGCGCCAGCAGCTGGGGGACAGGGAACACCGGGGAGCTGTTTTTT. This codes for CASSWGTGNTGELFF.

The chain links TRBV15 to TRBJ2-4; D is unresolved. CDR3 length equals 14 residues. The germline gives CDR1 LNHNV, CDR2 YYDKDF (reference sequence). V lost 0 bases to trimming and J lost 0 bases, with 3 bases between them. The DNA of the CDR3 is TGTGCCACCAGCAGAGAGCTAGCCAAAAACATTCAGTACTTC. Residues: CATSRELAKNIQYF.

This clonotype was found a few times. CDR3 sequence: CASSLLGEGSPLHF. Here the CDR3 DNA reads TGTGCCAGCAGTTTATTAGGGGAGGGATCACCCCTCCACTTT. This chain links TRBV27 with TRBJ1-6, with D possibly being TRBD1 (5 bases). CDR1 MNHEY and CDR2 SMNVEV come from the germline V gene (reference sequence). The CDR3 consists of 14 residues. Trimming shortened V by 1 base and J by 10 bases, and 11 bases separated the two germline ends.

At least ten counts were recorded for this clonotype. The chain employs TRBV28 and TRBJ2-2; 9 bases fit TRBD1. The length of the CDR3 is 19 residues. Germline V gives CDR1 MDHEN, CDR2 SYDVKM. J was trimmed by 5 bases and V by 4 bases; bases with no gene match: 17. The CDR3 sequence is CASSSNKGQGPTTTGELFF. The DNA of the CDR3 is TGTGCCAGCAGTTCAAACAAGGGACAGGGACCCACGACGACCGGGGAGCTGTTTTTT.